These 22 T cell receptor beta chains originate from one sample sequenced in a study of T cell responses to AZD1222 COVID-19 vaccine. Some clones are missing from TCRdb's copy, which holds only in-frame ones; the method was immunoSEQ multiplex PCR. The sample includes some 160,000 clones, 90% to 95% seen only once; the top ten take over 0.8%. Source: peripheral blood, taken on day 0 of AZD1222 vaccination. All receptors come from an adult in good health.

The chain has TRBV10-3 and TRBJ1-1; 10 bases match TRBD1. The V gene's germline CDR1 is ENHRY and CDR2 SYGVKD. With V trimmed by 8 bases and J by 7 bases, 10 bases remained unmatched. The CDR3 is 14 amino acids. In DNA form, the CDR3 reads TGTGCCATCGGAAGGGGGACAGGGGCAATTGAAGCTTTCTTT. It encodes CAIGRGTGAIEAFF.

V gene TRBV14 combines with J gene TRBJ2-7, with a weak D call TRBD2 (5 bases). The V gene lost 1 base and the J gene lost 7 bases, with 11 bases spanning the gap. Germline CDR1 reads SGHDN; CDR2 reads FVKESK. The CDR3 totals 13 residues. In DNA, the CDR3 is TGTGCCAGCAGCCAAGTACCAGCGGAAGAGCAGTACTTC. This codes for CASSQVPAEEQYF.

This clone was found once. The genes are TRBV5-1 and TRBJ1-5, with D unresolved. The CDR3 has 17 amino acids. Trimming took off 0 bases at V and 3 bases at J, with 16 bases between the two ends. In germline, CDR1 is SGHRS, CDR2 YFSETQ. The CDR3 bases are TGCGCCAGCAGCTTGGCCCCGAATTGGGGAGACAATCAGCCCCAGCATTTT. Translating it yields CASSLAPNWGDNQPQHF.

The genes are TRBV19 and TRBJ1-2; D unresolved. V dropped 5 bases and J dropped 7 bases, with 20 bases sitting between them. The CDR3 runs 15 residues. Germline CDR1 reads LNHDA; CDR2 reads SQIVND (reference sequence). CDR3: CASSPGLSRRAGYTF. CDR3 nucleotide sequence: TGTGCCAGTAGTCCAGGACTCTCCCGAAGGGCTGGCTACACCTTC.

This chain joins TRBV9 and TRBJ1-1; D is unclear. V was trimmed by 4 bases and J by 1 base, leaving 14 bases between them. The germline V gene has CDR1 SGDLS and CDR2 YYNGEE. This CDR3 spans 15 amino acids. CDR3 region: CASSPYSGGNTEAFF. CDR3 nucleotides: TGTGCCAGCAGCCCTTACTCGGGAGGGAACACTGAAGCTTTCTTT.

The chain uses TRBV2 and TRBJ1-1; the D gene is possibly TRBD1 (5 bases). Trimming cost V 6 bases and J 5 bases, with 22 bases left between them. The V gene's germline CDR1 is SNHLY and CDR2 FYNNEI. The CDR3 is 16 residues long. CDR3 amino acids: CASSDLFVGLGTEAFF. The DNA of the CDR3 is TGTGCCAGCAGCGACCTTTTCGTGGGGCTAGGGACTGAAGCTTTCTTT.

The rearrangement uses TRBV9 and TRBJ2-1; 9 bases line up with TRBD1. Trimming at V came to 5 bases and at J to 8 bases, leaving 8 bases not matched to a gene. Germline CDR1 SGDLS, CDR2 YYNGEE. CDR3 length: 14 residues. CDR3 amino acids: CASSTGGLLHEQFF. The CDR3 region has the DNA TGTGCCAGCAGTACAGGGGGCTTATTGCATGAGCAGTTCTTC.

The rearrangement uses TRBV5-1 and TRBJ1-2; TRBD1 is a possible D gene (5 bases). This CDR3 is 15 amino acids long. Germline CDR1 SGHRS, CDR2 YFSETQ. V lost 0 bases and J 3 bases, leaving 12 bases between the germline ends. Here the CDR3 reads CASSLDEGLHYGYTF. The CDR3, as DNA: TGCGCCAGCAGCTTGGATGAGGGGCTCCACTATGGCTACACCTTC.

CDR3 nucleotide sequence: TGTGCCAGCAGTGAACTTGACAGGGGGGCAACCTACGAGCAGTACTTC. Translation: CASSELDRGATYEQYF. The V gene is TRBV6-1, the J gene TRBJ2-7; 9 positions agree with TRBD1. This CDR3 spans 16 amino acids. Unmatched junction bases numbered 7, after V lost 2 bases and J lost 2 bases. The germline V gene has CDR1 MNHNS and CDR2 SASEGT.

In the case of this clone: The identical CDR3 is also encoded by other nucleotide sequences in the sample. The V and J genes are TRBV5-1 and TRBJ1-1, with 7 bases that match TRBD1. The germline CDR1 and CDR2 sequences are SGHRS and YFSETQ. J gave up 2 bases and V 4 bases, and 5 bases lay outside the gene matches. This CDR3 comprises 14 residues. The DNA of the CDR3 is TGCGCCAGCAGCCCCCGGACAGGTAACACTGAAGCTTTCTTT. This translates into CASSPRTGNTEAFF.

The J gene is TRBJ1-5, the V gene TRBV5-6; 7 bases agree with TRBD1. CDR1 and CDR2 from the germline V gene are SGHDT and YYEEEE. This CDR3 has 18 amino acids. Trimming took 2 bases from V and 0 from J; bases not matched to a gene: 11. The CDR3: CASSFYRGRGYSNQPQHF. As DNA, the CDR3 is TGTGCCAGCAGCTTTTACAGGGGACGGGGATATAGCAATCAGCCCCAGCATTTT.

The gene calls are TRBV18 and TRBJ1-1; no definite D call. In germline, CDR1 is KGHSH, CDR2 LQKENI. Trimming removed 0 bases from V and 1 base from J, with 6 bases in between. This CDR3 comprises 14 residues. The CDR3 DNA sequence: TGTGCCAGCTCACCACCAGGGAGGAACACTGAAGCTTTCTTT. This codes for CASSPPGRNTEAFF.

This rearrangement joins TRBV9 to TRBJ1-1; tentative D call: TRBD1 (5 bases). V was cut by 0 bases and J by 4 bases, with 13 bases left in between. Germline CDR1 reads SGDLS; CDR2 reads YYNGEE. The CDR3 is 15 amino acids. The CDR3 DNA follows: TGTGCCAGCAGCGTAGGTGACAGCATCAGCACTGAAGCTTTCTTT. Protein: CASSVGDSISTEAFF.

The rearrangement links TRBV5-1 to TRBJ1-2, with D perhaps matching TRBD1 (5 bases). The CDR3 is 14 amino acids. The germline gives CDR1 SGHRS, CDR2 YFSETQ. Trimming took off 0 bases at V and 5 bases at J, with 11 bases between the two ends. The CDR3 nucleotides read TGCGCCAGCAGCTTGGAGGGAGGGACGTATGGCTACACCTTC. This gives the protein CASSLEGGTYGYTF.

V and J are TRBV6-1 and TRBJ1-5, with D possibly being TRBD1 (6 bases). The CDR3 consists of 11 residues. The V gene lost 1 base and the J gene lost 11 bases, with 6 bases spanning the gap. Germline CDR1 MNHNS, CDR2 SASEGT. The CDR3: CASSEEGAQHF. CDR3 in DNA: TGTGCCAGCAGTGAAGAGGGGGCCCAGCATTTT.

The J gene is TRBJ1-2, the V gene TRBV5-1, with a weak D call TRBD1 (5 bases). Trimming pared 4 bases from V and 4 bases from J, leaving 20 bases between. Germline V gene lookup returns CDR1 SGHRS and CDR2 YFSETQ. CDR3 length equals 16 residues. CDR3 coding DNA: TGCGCCAGCAGCCCGCCTCGGGTGGGGGTCGGCTATGGCTACACCTTC. Translation gives CASSPPRVGVGYGYTF.

The CDR3: CASSVVDSGGLNEQFF. Here the CDR3 DNA reads TGTGCCAGCAGCGTAGTGGATAGCGGGGGCCTAAATGAGCAGTTCTTC. The rearrangement links TRBV9 to TRBJ2-1; 9 bases match TRBD2. CDR3 length equals 16 residues. V trimming: 0 bases; J trimming: 7 bases; junction bases outside the gene matches: 8. CDR1 SGDLS and CDR2 YYNGEE come from the germline V gene.

The genes are TRBV11-3 and TRBJ2-5; weak D call: TRBD2 (6 bases). Germline V lookup: CDR1 SGHNT, CDR2 YENEEA. Between the trimmed V and J ends, which lost 4 bases and 0 bases, there was a span of 18 bases. This CDR3 is 17 amino acids long. CDR3 sequence: CASSSDRSGLYQETQYF. Here the CDR3 DNA reads TGTGCCAGCAGCTCTGACCGAAGCGGGCTGTACCAAGAGACCCAGTACTTC. Drawing the rest from reference TRBV11-3 and TRBJ2-5, the complete variable domain is EAGVVQSPRYKIIEKKQPVAFWCNPISGHNTLYWYLQNLGQGPELLIRYENEEAVDDSQLPKDRFSAERLKGVDSTLKIQPAELGDSAVYLCASSSDRSGLYQETQYFGPGTRLLVL.

The chain joins TRBV3-1 (or the pseudogene TRBV3-2) to TRBJ1-2; D is uncertain. The V and J ends lost 0 bases and 5 bases respectively, with 16 bases between them. This CDR3 region has 16 residues. In germline, CDR1 is LGHDT, CDR2 YNNKEL (reference sequence). The CDR3 sequence is CASSQDLGGRTYGYTF. In DNA, the CDR3 is TGTGCCAGCAGCCAAGATCTGGGTGGCCGAACGTATGGCTACACCTTC.

The J gene is TRBJ1-4, the V gene TRBV11-2; 12 bases map to TRBD1. This CDR3 comprises 15 residues. Germline V CDR1 and CDR2: SGHAT, FQNNGV. The J segment lost 8 bases and the V segment lost 5 bases, leaving 6 bases of the junction unmatched. The DNA for the CDR3 is TGTGCCAGCAGCAAGGGACAGGGGGCAGACGAAAAACTGTTTTTT. It specifies CASSKGQGADEKLFF.

The chain recombines TRBV6-5 with TRBJ2-5; D call uncertain. The CDR3 length is 11 residues. The germline V and J ends were trimmed by 7 bases and 4 bases, with 7 bases remaining between them. Germline CDR1 MNHEY, CDR2 SVGAGI. The chain's CDR3 is CASTGTETQYF. The CDR3 region has the DNA TGTGCCAGCACTGGTACAGAGACCCAGTACTTC.

This chain links TRBV9 with TRBJ2-1; TRBD2 matches 16 bases. Trimming cost V 1 base and J 0 bases; bases outside gene matches: 4. CDR3 size: 19 residues. Germline CDR1 reads SGDLS; CDR2 reads YYNGEE. The CDR3 coding sequence is TGTGCCAGCAGCGTAATGGGACTAGCGGGGGGGAGCTCCTACAATGAGCAGTTCTTC. The encoded protein is CASSVMGLAGGSSYNEQFF.